The TCR beta chain described here comes from a study of blood T cell repertoires in COVID-19. As for the study in general: The origin of the acute and convalescent COVID-19 samples was the United States, Italy and Spain. PBMCs, B-cell-depleted T cells, or T cells provided the cDNA or gDNA that made up the material.

In the authors' workflow: By means of reference gene primer amplification, nucleated cell counts were estimated. The table came from immunoSEQ multiplex PCR; TCRdb's copy has only in-frame clones and leaves some out. That table is the source of V, J and clone size, and D and trimming were worked out from the DNA. The sample lists a few hundred thousand clones, roughly 90% occurring once. Patients from Seattle were sampled longitudinally, starting during active infection. The CDR3 contains 17 residues. Germline CDR1 is SGDLS and CDR2 is YYNGEE. The J segment lost 0 bases and the V segment lost 4 bases, leaving 8 bases of the junction unmatched.

The rearrangement joins TRBV9 to TRBJ1-3; 9 nucleotides agree with TRBD1. The specimen was peripheral blood. The clonotype was recovered from a man in his late teens or twenties with COVID-19, enrolled during active disease. CDR3 nucleotide sequence: TGTGCCAGCAGCAGGACAGGGGCCTTTGCCTCTGGAAACACCATATATTTT. Amino acids: CASSRTGAFASGNTIYF.